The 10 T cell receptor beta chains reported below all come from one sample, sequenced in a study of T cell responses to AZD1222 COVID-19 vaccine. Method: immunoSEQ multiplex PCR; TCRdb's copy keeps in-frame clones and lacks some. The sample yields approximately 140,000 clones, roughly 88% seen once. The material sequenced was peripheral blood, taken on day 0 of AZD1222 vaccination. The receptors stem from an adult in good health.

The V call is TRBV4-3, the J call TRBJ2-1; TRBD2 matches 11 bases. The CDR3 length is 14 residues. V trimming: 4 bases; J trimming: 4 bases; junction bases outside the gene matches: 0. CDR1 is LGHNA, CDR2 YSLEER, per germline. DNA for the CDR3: TGCGCCAGCAGCCGGACTAGCGGGTACAATGAGCAGTTCTTC. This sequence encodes CASSRTSGYNEQFF.

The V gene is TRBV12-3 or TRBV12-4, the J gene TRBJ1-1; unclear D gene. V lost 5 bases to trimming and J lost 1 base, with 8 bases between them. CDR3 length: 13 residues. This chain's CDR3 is CASSGSRNTEAFF. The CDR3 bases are TGTGCCAGCAGTGGGTCGAGGAACACTGAAGCTTTCTTT.

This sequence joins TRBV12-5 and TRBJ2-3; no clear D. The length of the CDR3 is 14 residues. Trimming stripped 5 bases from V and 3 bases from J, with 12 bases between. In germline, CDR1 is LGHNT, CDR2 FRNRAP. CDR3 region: CASGLTPGTDTQYF. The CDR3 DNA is TGTGCTAGTGGTCTAACTCCCGGTACAGATACGCAGTATTTT.

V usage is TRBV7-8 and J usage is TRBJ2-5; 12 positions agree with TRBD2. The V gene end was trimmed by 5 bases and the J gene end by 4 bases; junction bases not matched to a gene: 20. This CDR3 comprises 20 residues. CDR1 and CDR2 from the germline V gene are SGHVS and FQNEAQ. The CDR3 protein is CASSPPPRLAGVTQRETQYF. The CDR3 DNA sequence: TGTGCCAGCAGCCCTCCCCCGAGACTAGCGGGGGTTACACAAAGAGAGACCCAGTACTTC.

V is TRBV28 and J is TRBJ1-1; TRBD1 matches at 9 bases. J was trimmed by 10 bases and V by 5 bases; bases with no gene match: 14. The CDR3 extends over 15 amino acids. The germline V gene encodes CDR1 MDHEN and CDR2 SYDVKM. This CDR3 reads CASSAALQGARRAFF. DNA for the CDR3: TGTGCCAGCAGTGCCGCCTTACAGGGGGCCCGGCGAGCTTTCTTT.

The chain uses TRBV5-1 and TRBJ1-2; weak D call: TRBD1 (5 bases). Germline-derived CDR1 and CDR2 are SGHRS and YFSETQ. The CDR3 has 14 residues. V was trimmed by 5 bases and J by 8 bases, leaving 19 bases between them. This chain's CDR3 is CASRSGAGREGYTF. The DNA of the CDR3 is TGCGCCAGCAGATCTGGCGCGGGGCGGGAAGGCTACACCTTC.

CDR3 DNA: TGCAGCTCTATAGCCAAAAACATTCAGTACTTC. This codes for CSSIAKNIQYF. This sequence joins TRBV29-1 and TRBJ2-4; D is undetermined. The CDR3 runs to 11 residues. Trimming shortened V by 8 bases and J by 0 bases, and 5 bases separated the two germline ends. Per germline, CDR1 SQVTM and CDR2 ANQGSEA. Complete variable domain (other parts from reference TRBV29-1 and TRBJ2-4): SAVISQKPSRDICQRGTSLTIQCQVDSQVTMMFWYRQQPGQSLTLIATANQGSEATYESGFVIDKFPISRPNLTFSTLTVSNMSPEDSSIYLCSSIAKNIQYFGAGTRLSVL.

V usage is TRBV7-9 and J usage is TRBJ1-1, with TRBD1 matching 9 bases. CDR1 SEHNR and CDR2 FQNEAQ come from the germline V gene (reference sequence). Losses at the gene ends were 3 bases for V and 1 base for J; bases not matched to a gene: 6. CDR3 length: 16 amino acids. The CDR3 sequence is CASSFDDRGANTEAFF. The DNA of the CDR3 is TGTGCCAGCAGCTTCGACGACAGGGGGGCGAACACTGAAGCTTTCTTT.

CDR3 sequence (DNA): TGCGCCAGCAGCTTGGGGGACAGGGGCTATGGCTACACCTTC. It codes for CASSLGDRGYGYTF. The chain has TRBV5-1 and TRBJ1-2; TRBD1 matches at 10 bases. Germline V lookup: CDR1 SGHRS, CDR2 YFSETQ. CDR3 length equals 14 residues. J lost 4 bases, V lost 0 bases, and 0 bases had no gene match.

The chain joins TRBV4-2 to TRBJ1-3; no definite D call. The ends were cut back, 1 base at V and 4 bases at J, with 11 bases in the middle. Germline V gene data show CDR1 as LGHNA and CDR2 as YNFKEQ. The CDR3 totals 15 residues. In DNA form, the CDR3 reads TGTGCCAGCAGCCAAGGCTCAGGTACCGGAAACACCATATATTTT. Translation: CASSQGSGTGNTIYF.